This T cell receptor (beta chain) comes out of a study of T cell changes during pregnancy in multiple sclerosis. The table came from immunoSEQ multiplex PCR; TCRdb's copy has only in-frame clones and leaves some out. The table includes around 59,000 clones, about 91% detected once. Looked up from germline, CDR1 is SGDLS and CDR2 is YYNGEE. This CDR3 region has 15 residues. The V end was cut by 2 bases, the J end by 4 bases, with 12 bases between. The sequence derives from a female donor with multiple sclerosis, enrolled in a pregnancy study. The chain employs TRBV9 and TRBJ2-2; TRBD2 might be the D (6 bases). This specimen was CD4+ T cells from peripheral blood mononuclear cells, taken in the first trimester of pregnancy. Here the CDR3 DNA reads TGTGCCAGCAGCGTGGAGGGGTTGCGCACCGGGGAGCTGTTTTTT. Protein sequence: CASSVEGLRTGELFF.